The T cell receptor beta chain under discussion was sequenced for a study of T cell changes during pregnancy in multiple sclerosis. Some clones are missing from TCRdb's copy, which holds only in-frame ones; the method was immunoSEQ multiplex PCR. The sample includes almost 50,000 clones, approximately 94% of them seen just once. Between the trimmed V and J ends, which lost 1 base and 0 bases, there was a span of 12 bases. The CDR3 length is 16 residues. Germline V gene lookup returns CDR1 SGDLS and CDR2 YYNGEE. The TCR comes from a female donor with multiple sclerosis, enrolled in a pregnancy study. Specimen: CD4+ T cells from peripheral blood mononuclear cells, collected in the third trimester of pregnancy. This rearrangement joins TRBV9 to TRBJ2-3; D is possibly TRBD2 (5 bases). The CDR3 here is CASSVYGRVSTDTQYF. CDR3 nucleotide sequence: TGTGCCAGCAGCGTATACGGGCGGGTTAGCACAGATACGCAGTATTTT.